The TCR beta chain described here comes from a study of CD8+CD57+ T cells in acquired aplastic anemia. Study information: Quantities of DNA derived from sorted CD4+ and CD8+ cells averaged approximately 3 ug.

Study-level findings and limits: Between patients and controls, CD8+ Simpson's diversity did not vary significantly. Comparison of patients with controls identified 25 to 35 shared CD8+ CDR3 sequences.

Investigators profiled TCR beta VDJ and CDR3 from genomic DNA template. Each CDR3 protein is one row after TCRdb ran MiXCR on the reads. The profile shows about 240,000 distinct CDR3 sequences, approximately 45% of them singletons. Individuals selected for sequencing had exhibited CD8+CD57+ cell expansion on flow cytometry. From germline, CDR1 is SQVTM and CDR2 ANQGSEA. V gave up 2 bases and J gave up 8 bases, with 12 bases separating them. CDR3 length: 12 residues. About this clonotype itself: Its antigen remains unknown.

The sample consisted of sorted CD4+, CD8+, or CD8+CD57+ T cells (not recorded which) from PBMCs. This TCR derives from a human donor with aplastic anemia. The genes are TRBV29-1 and TRBJ1-2; D ambiguous. Here the CDR3 reads CSVELYRRGYTF. In DNA, the CDR3 is TGCAGCGTTGAACTCTACAGACGGGGCTACACCTTC.